The present T cell receptor beta chain was sequenced within a study of tumor-infiltrating lymphocytes in primary liver carcinoma. Study-level background: Enrolled patients were male and female, aged 30 to 69 years.

Taking 20-30 mg of unsorted bulk tissue, the authors co-extracted RNA and DNA. Resecting the tumor surgically was how the patients' primary liver carcinoma was treated. Patients in the cohort were treatment-naive and living with chronic HBV infection. The V gene's germline CDR1 is MNHEY and CDR2 SVGAGI. The CDR3 extends over 14 amino acids. With respect to this clonotype: A read error may produce the germline difference seen at one junction end.

TCR beta cDNA was made from approximately 540 ng total RNA with a constant-region primer. Libraries covering TCR beta were generated through three nested multiplex PCR rounds (using a slightly modified ARM-PCR). The two initial PCR rounds, around 11 cycles each, used TRBV1-TRBV30 forward and C-beta reverse primers. Via MiXCR, TCRdb re-called the multiplex PCR reads, giving one row per CDR3 protein. This table has approximately 120,000 distinct CDR3 sequences, around 60% appearing once. Sequenced input: liver tumor tissue from sampling region 3. The subset is: tumor region T3, left-lateral pole. V usage is TRBV6-5 and J usage is TRBJ1-2; unclear D gene. The TCR comes from a woman in her sixties with primary liver carcinoma and hepatitis B virus infection. CDR3: CGSSRQGGSGGYTF. CDR3 nucleotides: TGTGGCAGCAGCAGACAAGGCGGTTCGGGTGGCTACACCTTC.